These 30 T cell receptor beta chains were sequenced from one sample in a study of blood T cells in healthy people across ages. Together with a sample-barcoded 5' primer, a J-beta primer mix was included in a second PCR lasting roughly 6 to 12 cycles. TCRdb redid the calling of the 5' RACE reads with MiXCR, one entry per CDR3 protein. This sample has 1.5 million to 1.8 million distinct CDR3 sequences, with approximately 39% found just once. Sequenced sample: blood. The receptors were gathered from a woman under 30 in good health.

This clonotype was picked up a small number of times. The CDR3 region has the DNA TGCGCCAGCAGCCATAAGGGTAATCCAGATACGCAGTATTTT. As protein: CASSHKGNPDTQYF. The J gene is TRBJ2-3, the V gene TRBV4-3, with D unclear. CDR1 is LGHNA and CDR2 is YSLEER in the germline V gene. The CDR3 is 14 residues long. Trimming took off 3 bases at V and 4 bases at J, with 11 bases between the two ends.

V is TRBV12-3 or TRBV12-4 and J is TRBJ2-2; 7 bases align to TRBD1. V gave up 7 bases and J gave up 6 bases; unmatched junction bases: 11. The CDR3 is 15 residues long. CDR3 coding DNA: TGTGCCAGCATTCCTAGACAGGGAGTGTCCGGGGAGCTGTTTTTT. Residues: CASIPRQGVSGELFF.

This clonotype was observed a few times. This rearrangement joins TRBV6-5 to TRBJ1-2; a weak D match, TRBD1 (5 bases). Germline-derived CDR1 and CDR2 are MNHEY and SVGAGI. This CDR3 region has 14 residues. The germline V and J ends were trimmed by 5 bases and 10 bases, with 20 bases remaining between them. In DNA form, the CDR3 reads TGTGCCAGCAGTGACCCGAGGGGCCTGAAAATCTACACCTTC. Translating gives CASSDPRGLKIYTF.

The CDR3 DNA sequence: TGTGCCAGCAGCGCGGGACCGGGTGGCTACAATGAGCAGTTCTTC. Translated: CASSAGPGGYNEQFF. The chain recombines TRBV7-3 with TRBJ2-1, with D possibly being TRBD2 (6 bases). V lost 5 bases and J lost 3, with 14 bases in between. There are 15 residues in the CDR3. The germline gives CDR1 SGHTA, CDR2 FQGTGA.

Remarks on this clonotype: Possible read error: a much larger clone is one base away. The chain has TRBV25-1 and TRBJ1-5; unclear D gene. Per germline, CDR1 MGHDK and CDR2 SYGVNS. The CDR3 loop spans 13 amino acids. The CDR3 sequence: CASGERDNQPQHF. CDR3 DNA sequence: TGTGCCAGCGGTGAGCGGGACAATCAGCCCCAGCATTTT.

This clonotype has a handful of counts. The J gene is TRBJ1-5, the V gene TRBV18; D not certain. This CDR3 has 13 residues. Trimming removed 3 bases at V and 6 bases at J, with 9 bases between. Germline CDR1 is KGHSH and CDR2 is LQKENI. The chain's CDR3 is CASSPSNFQPQHF. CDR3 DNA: TGTGCCAGCTCACCGTCAAACTTTCAGCCCCAGCATTTT.

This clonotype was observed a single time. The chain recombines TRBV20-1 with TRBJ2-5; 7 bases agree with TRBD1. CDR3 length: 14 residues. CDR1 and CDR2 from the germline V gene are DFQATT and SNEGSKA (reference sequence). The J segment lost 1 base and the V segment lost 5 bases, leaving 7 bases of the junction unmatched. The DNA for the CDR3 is TGCAGTGCTCCGGCCGGACAGGTCCAAGAGACCCAGTACTTC. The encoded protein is CSAPAGQVQETQYF.

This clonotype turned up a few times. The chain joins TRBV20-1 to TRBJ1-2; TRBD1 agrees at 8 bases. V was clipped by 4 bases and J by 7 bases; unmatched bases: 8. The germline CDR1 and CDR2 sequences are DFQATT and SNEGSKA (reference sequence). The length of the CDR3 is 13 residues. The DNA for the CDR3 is TGCAGTGCTACCCCCGGACAGGGCGGTGGCTACACCTTC. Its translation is CSATPGQGGGYTF.

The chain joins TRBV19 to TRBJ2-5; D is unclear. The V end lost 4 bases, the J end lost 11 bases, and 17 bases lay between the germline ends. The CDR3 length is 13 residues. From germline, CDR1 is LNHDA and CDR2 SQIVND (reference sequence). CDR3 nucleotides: TGTGCCAGTAGTACGACCCATCCTGGAGAGCAGTACTTC. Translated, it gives CASSTTHPGEQYF.

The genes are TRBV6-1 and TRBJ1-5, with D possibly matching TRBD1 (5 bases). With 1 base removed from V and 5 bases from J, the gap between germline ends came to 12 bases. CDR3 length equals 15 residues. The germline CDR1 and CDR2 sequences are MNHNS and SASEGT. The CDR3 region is CASSEGTGQYQPQHF. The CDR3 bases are TGTGCCAGCAGTGAAGGAACAGGCCAATATCAGCCCCAGCATTTT.

The CDR3 nucleotides are TGTGCCAGCAGTCTTAACGGGGGGCGAAACACAGATACGCAGTATTTT. It encodes CASSLNGGRNTDTQYF. The V gene is TRBV11-1, the J gene TRBJ2-3, with D maybe TRBD2 (7 bases). In germline, CDR1 is SGHAT, CDR2 FQDESV (reference sequence). The ends were cut back, 6 bases at V and 2 bases at J, with 18 bases in the middle. CDR3 length equals 16 residues.

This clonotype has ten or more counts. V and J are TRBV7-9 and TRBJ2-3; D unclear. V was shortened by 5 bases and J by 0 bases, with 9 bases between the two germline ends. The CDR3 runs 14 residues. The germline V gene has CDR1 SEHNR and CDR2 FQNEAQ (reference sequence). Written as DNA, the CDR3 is TGTGCCAGCAGCCCGCAGACTAGCACAGATACGCAGTATTTT. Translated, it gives CASSPQTSTDTQYF.

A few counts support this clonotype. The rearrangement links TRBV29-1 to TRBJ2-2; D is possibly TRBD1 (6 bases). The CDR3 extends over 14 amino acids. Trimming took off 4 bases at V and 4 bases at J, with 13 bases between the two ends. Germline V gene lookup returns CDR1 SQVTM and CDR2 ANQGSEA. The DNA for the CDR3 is TGCAGCGTTGGAGGACAGACGACCACCGGGGAGCTGTTTTTT. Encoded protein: CSVGGQTTTGELFF.

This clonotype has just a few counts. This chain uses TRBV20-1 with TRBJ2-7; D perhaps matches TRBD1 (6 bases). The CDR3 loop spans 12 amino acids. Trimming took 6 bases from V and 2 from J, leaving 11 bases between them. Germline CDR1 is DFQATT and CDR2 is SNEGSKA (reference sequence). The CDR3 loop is CSAGQSTYEQYF. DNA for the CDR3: TGCAGTGCAGGACAGTCTACCTACGAGCAGTACTTC.

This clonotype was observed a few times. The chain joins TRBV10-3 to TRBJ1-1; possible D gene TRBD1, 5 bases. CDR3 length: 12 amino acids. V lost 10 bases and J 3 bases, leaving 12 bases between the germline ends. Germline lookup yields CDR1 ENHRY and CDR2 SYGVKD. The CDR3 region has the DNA TGTGCCACCTCCAGGGCGGACACTGAAGCTTTCTTT. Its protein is CATSRADTEAFF.

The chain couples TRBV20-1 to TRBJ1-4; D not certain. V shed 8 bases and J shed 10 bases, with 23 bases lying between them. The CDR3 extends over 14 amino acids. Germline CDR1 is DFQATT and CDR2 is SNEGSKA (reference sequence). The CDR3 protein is CSLPVPGTMRKLFF. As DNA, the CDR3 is TGCAGTCTTCCGGTCCCCGGTACAATGAGAAAACTGTTTTTT.

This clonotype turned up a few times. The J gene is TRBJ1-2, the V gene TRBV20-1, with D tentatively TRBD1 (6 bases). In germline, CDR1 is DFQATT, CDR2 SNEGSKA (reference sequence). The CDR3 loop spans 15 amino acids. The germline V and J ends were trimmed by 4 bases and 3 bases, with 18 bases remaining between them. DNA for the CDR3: TGCAGTGCTACCCGTCGGGACAACCCTCACTATGGCTACACCTTC. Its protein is CSATRRDNPHYGYTF.

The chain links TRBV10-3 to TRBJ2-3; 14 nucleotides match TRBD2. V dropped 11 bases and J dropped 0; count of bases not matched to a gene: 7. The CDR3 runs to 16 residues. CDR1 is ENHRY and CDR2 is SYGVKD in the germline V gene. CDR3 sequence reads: CAAGLAGDSSTDTQYF. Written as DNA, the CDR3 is TGTGCCGCGGGACTAGCGGGGGATTCTAGCACAGATACGCAGTATTTT.

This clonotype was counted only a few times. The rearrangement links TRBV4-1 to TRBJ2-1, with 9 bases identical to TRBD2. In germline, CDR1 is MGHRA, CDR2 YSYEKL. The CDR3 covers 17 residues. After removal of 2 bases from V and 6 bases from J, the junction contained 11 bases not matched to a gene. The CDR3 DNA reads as TGCGCCAGCAGCCAACTAGACATAGCGGGGGCGCGCAATGAGCAGTTCTTC. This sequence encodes CASSQLDIAGARNEQFF.

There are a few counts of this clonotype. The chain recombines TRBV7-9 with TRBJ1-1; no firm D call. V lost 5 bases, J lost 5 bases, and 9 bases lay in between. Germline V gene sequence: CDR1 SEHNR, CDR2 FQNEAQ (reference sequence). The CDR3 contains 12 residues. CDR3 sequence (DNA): TGTGCCAGCAGCCACGTATTGACTGAAGCTTTCTTT. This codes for CASSHVLTEAFF.

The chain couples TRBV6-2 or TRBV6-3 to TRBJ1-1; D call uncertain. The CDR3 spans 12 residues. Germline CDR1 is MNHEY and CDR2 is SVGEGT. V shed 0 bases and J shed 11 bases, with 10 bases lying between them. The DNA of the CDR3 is TGTGCCAGCAGTTACTCGGCGAGGGCTGCTTTCTTT. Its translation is CASSYSARAAFF.

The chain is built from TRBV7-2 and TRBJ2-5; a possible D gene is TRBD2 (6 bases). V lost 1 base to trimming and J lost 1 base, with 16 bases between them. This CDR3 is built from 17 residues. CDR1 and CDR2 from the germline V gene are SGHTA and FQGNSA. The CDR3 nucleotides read TGTGCCAGCAGCTTAGGCAGTGCGGGGTTGGTCCAAGAGACCCAGTACTTC. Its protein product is CASSLGSAGLVQETQYF.

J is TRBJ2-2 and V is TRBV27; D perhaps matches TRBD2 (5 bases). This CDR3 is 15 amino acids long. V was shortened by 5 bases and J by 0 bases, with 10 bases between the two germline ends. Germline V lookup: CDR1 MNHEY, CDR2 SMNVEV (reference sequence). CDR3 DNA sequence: TGTGCCAGCAGTCATCTAGCTACGAACACCGGGGAGCTGTTTTTT. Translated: CASSHLATNTGELFF.

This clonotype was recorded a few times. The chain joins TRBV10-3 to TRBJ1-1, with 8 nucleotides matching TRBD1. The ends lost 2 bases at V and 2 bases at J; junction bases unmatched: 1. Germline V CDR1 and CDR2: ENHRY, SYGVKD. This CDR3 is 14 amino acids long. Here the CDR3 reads CAISEQGANTEAFF. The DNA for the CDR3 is TGTGCCATCAGTGAGCAGGGGGCCAACACTGAAGCTTTCTTT.

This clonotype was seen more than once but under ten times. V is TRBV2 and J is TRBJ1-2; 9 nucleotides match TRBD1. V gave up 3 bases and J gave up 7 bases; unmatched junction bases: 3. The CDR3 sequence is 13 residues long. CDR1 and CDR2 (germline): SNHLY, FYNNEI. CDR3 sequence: CASSDYRGLGYTF. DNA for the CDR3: TGTGCCAGCAGTGATTACAGGGGGCTTGGCTACACCTTC.

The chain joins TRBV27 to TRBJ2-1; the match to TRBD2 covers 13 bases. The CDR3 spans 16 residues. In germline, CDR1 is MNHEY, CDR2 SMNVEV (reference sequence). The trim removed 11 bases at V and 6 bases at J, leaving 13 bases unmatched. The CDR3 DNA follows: TGTGCCGGCACCGCCCCCTGGACTAGCGGGAGCAATGAGCAGTTCTTC. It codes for CAGTAPWTSGSNEQFF.

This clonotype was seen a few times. The CDR3 sequence is CASKRTSGAFQETQYF. CDR3 bases: TGTGCCAGCAAACGGACTAGCGGGGCCTTCCAAGAGACCCAGTACTTC. This chain uses TRBV2 with TRBJ2-5; 12 bases align to TRBD2. The CDR3 is made up of 16 amino acids. The germline gives CDR1 SNHLY, CDR2 FYNNEI. V dropped 7 bases and J dropped 1; count of bases not matched to a gene: 7.

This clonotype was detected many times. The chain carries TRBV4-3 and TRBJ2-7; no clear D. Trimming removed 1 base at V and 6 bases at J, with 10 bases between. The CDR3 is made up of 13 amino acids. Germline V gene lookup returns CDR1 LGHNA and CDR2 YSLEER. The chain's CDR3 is CASSQVGESEQYF. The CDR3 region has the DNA TGCGCCAGCAGCCAAGTTGGGGAAAGCGAGCAGTACTTC.

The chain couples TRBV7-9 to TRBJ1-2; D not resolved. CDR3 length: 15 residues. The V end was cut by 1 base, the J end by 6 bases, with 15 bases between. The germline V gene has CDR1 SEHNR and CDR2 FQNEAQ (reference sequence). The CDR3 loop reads CASSLVELGFNGYTF. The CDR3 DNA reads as TGTGCCAGCAGCTTAGTCGAACTGGGGTTTAATGGCTACACCTTC. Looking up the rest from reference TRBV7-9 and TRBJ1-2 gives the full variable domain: DTGVSQNPRHKITKRGQNVTFRCDPISEHNRLYWYRQTLGQGPEFLTYFQNEAQLEKSRLLSDRFSAERPKGSFSTLEIQRTEQGDSAMYLCASSLVELGFNGYTFGSGTRLTVV.

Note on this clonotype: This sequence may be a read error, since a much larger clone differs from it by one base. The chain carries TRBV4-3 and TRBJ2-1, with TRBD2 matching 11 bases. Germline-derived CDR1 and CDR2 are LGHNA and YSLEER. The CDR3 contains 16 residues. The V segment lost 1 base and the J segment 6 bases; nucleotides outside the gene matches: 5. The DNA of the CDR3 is TGCGCCAGCAGCCAAGGGACTAGCGGGTTATGCAATGAGCAGTTCTTC. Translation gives CASSQGTSGLCNEQFF.